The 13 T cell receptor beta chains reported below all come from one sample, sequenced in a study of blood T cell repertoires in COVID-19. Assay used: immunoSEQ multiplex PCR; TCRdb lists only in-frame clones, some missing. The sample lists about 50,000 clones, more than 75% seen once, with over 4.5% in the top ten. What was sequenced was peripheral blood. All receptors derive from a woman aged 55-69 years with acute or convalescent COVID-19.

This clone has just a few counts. As DNA, the CDR3 is TGTGCCAGCAGCTCCCTGGGGGACAGGTCCTCCTACGAGCAGTACTTC. Protein sequence: CASSSLGDRSSYEQYF. The rearrangement uses TRBV5-6 and TRBJ2-7, with 8 bases matching TRBD1. Germline CDR1 SGHDT, CDR2 YYEEEE. The CDR3 contains 16 residues. V was clipped by 3 bases and J by 0 bases; unmatched bases: 8.

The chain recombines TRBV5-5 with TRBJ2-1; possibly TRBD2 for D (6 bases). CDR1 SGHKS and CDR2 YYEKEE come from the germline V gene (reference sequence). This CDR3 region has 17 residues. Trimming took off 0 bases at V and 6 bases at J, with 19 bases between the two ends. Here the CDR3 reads CASSLAVRTSGGNEQFF. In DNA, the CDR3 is TGTGCCAGCAGCTTGGCCGTGAGAACATCCGGGGGCAATGAGCAGTTCTTC. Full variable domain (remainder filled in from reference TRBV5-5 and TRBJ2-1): DAGVTQSPTHLIKTRGQQVTLRCSPISGHKSVSWYQQVLGQGPQFIFQYYEKEERGRGNFPDRFSARQFPNYSSELNVNALLLGDSALYLCASSLAVRTSGGNEQFFGPGTRLTVL.

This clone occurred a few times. CDR3 amino acids: CSATYGVGGNTIYF. The CDR3 region has the DNA TGCAGCGCCACCTACGGGGTGGGTGGAAACACCATATATTTT. The chain couples TRBV29-1 to TRBJ1-3; no firm D call. In germline, CDR1 is SQVTM, CDR2 ANQGSEA. The CDR3 loop spans 14 amino acids. V gave up 7 bases and J gave up 3 bases, with 16 bases separating them.

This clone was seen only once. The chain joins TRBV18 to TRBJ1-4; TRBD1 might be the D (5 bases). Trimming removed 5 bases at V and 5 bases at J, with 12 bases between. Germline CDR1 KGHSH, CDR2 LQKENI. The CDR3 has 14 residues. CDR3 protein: CASSRDGGNEKLFF. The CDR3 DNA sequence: TGTGCCAGCTCAAGGGACGGAGGGAATGAAAAACTGTTTTTT.

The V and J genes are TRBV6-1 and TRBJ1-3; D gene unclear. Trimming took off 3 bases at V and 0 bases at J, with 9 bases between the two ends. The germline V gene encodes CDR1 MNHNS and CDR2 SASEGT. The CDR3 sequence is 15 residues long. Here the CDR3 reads CASSEQVSSGNTIYF. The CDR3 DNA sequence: TGTGCCAGCAGTGAGCAGGTATCCTCTGGAAACACCATATATTTT.

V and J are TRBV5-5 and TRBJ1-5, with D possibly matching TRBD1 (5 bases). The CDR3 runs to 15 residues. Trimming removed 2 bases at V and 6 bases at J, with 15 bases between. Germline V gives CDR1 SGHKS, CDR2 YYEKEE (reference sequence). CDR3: CASSFGRGWGQPQHF. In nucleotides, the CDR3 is TGTGCCAGCAGCTTCGGTAGGGGATGGGGTCAGCCCCAGCATTTT. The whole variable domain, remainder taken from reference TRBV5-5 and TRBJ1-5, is DAGVTQSPTHLIKTRGQQVTLRCSPISGHKSVSWYQQVLGQGPQFIFQYYEKEERGRGNFPDRFSARQFPNYSSELNVNALLLGDSALYLCASSFGRGWGQPQHFGDGTRLSIL.

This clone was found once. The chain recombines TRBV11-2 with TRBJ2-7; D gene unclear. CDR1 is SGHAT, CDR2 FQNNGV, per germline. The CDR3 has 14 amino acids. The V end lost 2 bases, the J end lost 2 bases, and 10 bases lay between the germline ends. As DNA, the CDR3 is TGTGCCAGCAGCTTAAGTGAAGCAACCTACGAGCAGTACTTC. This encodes CASSLSEATYEQYF.

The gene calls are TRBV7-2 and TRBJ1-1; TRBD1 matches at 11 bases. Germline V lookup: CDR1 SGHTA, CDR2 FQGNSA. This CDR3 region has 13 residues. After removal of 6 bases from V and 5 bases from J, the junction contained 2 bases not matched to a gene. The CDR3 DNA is TGTGCCAGCAGGGACAGGGGGCTTACTGAAGCTTTCTTT. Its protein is CASRDRGLTEAFF.

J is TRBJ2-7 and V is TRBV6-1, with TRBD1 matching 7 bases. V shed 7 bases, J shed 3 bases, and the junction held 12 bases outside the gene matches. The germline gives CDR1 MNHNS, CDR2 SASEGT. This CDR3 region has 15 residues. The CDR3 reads CASKKDRPVVYEQYF. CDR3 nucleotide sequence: TGTGCCAGCAAGAAGGACAGGCCAGTTGTCTACGAGCAGTACTTC.

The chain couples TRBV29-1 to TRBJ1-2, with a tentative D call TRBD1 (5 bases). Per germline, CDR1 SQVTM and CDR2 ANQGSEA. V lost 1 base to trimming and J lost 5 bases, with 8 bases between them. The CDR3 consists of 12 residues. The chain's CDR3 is CSVEVKGYGYTF. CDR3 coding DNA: TGCAGCGTTGAAGTTAAGGGGTATGGCTACACCTTC.

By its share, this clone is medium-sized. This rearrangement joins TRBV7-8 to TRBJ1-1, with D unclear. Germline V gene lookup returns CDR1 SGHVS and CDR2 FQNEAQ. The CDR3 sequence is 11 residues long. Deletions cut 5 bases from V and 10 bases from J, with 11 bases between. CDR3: CASSQNPGAFF. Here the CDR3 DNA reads TGTGCCAGCAGCCAAAATCCAGGAGCTTTCTTT.

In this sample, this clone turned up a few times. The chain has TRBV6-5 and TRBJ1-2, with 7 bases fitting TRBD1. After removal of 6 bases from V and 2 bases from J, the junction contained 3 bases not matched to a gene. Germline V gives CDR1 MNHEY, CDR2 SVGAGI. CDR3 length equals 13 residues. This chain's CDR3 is CASSRQGNYGYTF. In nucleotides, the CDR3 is TGTGCCAGCAGCAGACAGGGCAACTATGGCTACACCTTC.

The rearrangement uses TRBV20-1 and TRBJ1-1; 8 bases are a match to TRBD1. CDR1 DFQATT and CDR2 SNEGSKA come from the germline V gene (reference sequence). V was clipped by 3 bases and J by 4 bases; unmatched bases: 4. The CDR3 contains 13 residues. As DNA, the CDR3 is TGCAGTGCTAGTGGACAGGGAGGCACTGAAGCTTTCTTT. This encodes CSASGQGGTEAFF.